This passage covers 26 T cell receptor beta chains from one sample sequenced in a study of beta chain features in type 1 diabetes (dated by TCRdb to the late 2010s). Study-wide findings and limitations: A moderate but significant shortening of TCRB CDR3 length was observed in type 1 diabetes patients in all four CD4+ subsets.

Receptor libraries were prepared by the immunoSEQ multiplex PCR assay. The entire amount of isolated RNA was reverse transcribed using the High Capacity cDNA Reverse Transcription Kit, so the sequenced TCRB transcripts were expressed ones. TCRdb provides this immuneACCESS table in a form limited to in-frame rearrangements. Some clones are lacking; in checked studies, under half of them reflect an unresolved V gene, and why the rest are absent is not known. The sample has 600,000 to 700,000 clones on record, under 15% of them singletons. Clones ranked in the top ten supply 0.02% to 0.025% of the sample. These receptors lack a known antigen. The specimen sequenced was naive CD4+ T cells from blood. What this sample's cell subset or site label stands for: true naive CD4+ T cells. These receptors all stem from a man between 18 and 29 years old with type 1 diabetes.

The gene calls are TRBV9 and TRBJ2-7; D might be TRBD1 (6 bases). Trimming left V 0 bases short and J 4 bases short, with 26 bases between. Germline CDR1 and CDR2: SGDLS and YYNGEE. CDR3 size: 19 residues. CDR3 sequence reads: CASSVVSPTRQEFKYEQYF. CDR3 nucleotide sequence: TGTGCCAGCAGCGTAGTAAGTCCAACCAGACAGGAATTTAAGTACGAGCAGTACTTC. Filled out from reference TRBV9 and TRBJ2-7, the complete variable domain reads DSGVTQTPKHLITATGQRVTLRCSPRSGDLSVYWYQQSLDQGLQFLIQYYNGEERAKGNILERFSAQQFPDLHSELNLSSLELGDSALYFCASSVVSPTRQEFKYEQYFGPGTRLTVT.

This clone was found a few times. This chain joins TRBV5-4 and TRBJ1-4; 7 nucleotides match TRBD1. V shed 2 bases and J 8 bases; nucleotides not matched to a gene: 6. The CDR3 has 14 amino acids. The V gene's germline CDR1 is SGHNT and CDR2 YYREEE (reference sequence). The CDR3 DNA reads TGTGCCAGCAGCTTAACAGGGGTATGGGAAAAACTGTTTTTT. Residues: CASSLTGVWEKLFF.

This clone showed up just a few times. The chain links TRBV30 to TRBJ2-7; TRBD1 aligns across 9 bases. The CDR3 extends over 14 amino acids. V lost 5 bases to trimming and J lost 1 base; unmatched junction nucleotides: 6. Looked up from germline, CDR1 is GTSNPN and CDR2 is SVGIG (reference sequence). CDR3 nucleotides: TGTGCCTGGGCCGGACAGGGGAGGTCCTACGAGCAGTACTTC. The encoded protein is CAWAGQGRSYEQYF.

The chain recombines TRBV7-6 with TRBJ1-5; 9 nucleotides line up with TRBD1. CDR1 SGHVS and CDR2 FNYEAQ come from the germline V gene. With 6 bases clipped from V and 4 bases from J, the junction kept 4 bases outside the gene matches. The CDR3 spans 14 residues. CDR3 bases: TGTGCCAGCAGTTCCGGGACAGGGAATCAGCCCCAGCATTTT. It codes for CASSSGTGNQPQHF.

V gene TRBV7-9 combines with J gene TRBJ1-1, with a possible D match to TRBD1 (6 bases). Per the germline V gene, CDR1 is SEHNR and CDR2 is FQNEAQ (reference sequence). CDR3 length equals 14 residues. The V and J ends lost 5 bases and 1 base respectively, with 11 bases between them. Written as DNA, the CDR3 is TGTGCCAGCAGCCAGAGGGGACAGAACACTGAAGCTTTCTTT. Its translation: CASSQRGQNTEAFF.

Regarding this clone: Different DNA sequences within this sample yield the same CDR3. The rearrangement links TRBV5-1 to TRBJ2-5, with D possibly TRBD1 on 5 matching bases. V was pared by 1 base and J by 2 bases, with 9 bases between. CDR1 and CDR2 from the germline V gene are SGHRS and YFSETQ. CDR3 size: 14 residues. The CDR3 protein is CASSLTGQQETQYF. The CDR3 bases are TGCGCCAGCAGCTTGACAGGACAACAAGAGACCCAGTACTTC.

This clone appeared a few times. The rearrangement joins TRBV7-9 to TRBJ2-1, with D maybe TRBD2 (5 bases). Germline CDR1 and CDR2: SEHNR and FQNEAQ (reference sequence). The CDR3 totals 13 residues. V gave up 5 bases and J gave up 8 bases, with 13 bases separating them. The CDR3 region has the DNA TGTGCCAGCAGCACCACCGCAGCGGATGAGCAGTTCTTC. This translates into CASSTTAADEQFF. Combining the CDR3 with reference TRBV7-9 and TRBJ2-1 gives the whole variable domain DTGVSQNPRHKITKRGQNVTFRCDPISEHNRLYWYRQTLGQGPEFLTYFQNEAQLEKSRLLSDRFSAERPKGSFSTLEIQRTEQGDSAMYLCASSTTAADEQFFGPGTRLTVL.

The gene calls are TRBV5-4 and TRBJ2-3; D is unresolved. This CDR3 contains 14 residues. CDR1 is SGHNT, CDR2 YYREEE, per germline (reference sequence). V gave up 4 bases and J gave up 9 bases, with 18 bases separating them. The CDR3 protein is CASSPEPSSKTQYF. CDR3 coding DNA: TGTGCCAGCAGCCCGGAACCCAGTTCGAAGACGCAGTATTTT. The full variable domain, its missing parts supplied by reference TRBV5-4 and TRBJ2-3, is ETGVTQSPTHLIKTRGQQVTLRCSSQSGHNTVSWYQQALGQGPQFIFQYYREEENGRGNFPPRFSGLQFPNYSSELNVNALELDDSALYLCASSPEPSSKTQYFGPGTRLTVL.

This rearrangement joins TRBV6-5 to TRBJ2-5; no firm D call. Looked up from germline, CDR1 is MNHEY and CDR2 is SVGAGI. V lost 7 bases to trimming and J lost 5 bases, with 14 bases between them. The CDR3 extends over 13 amino acids. CDR3: CASTTHRTETQYF. CDR3 in DNA: TGTGCCAGCACGACGCACCGAACCGAGACCCAGTACTTC.

This rearrangement joins TRBV2 to TRBJ2-7; D is perhaps TRBD1 (6 bases). Looked up from germline, CDR1 is SNHLY and CDR2 is FYNNEI. The ends were cut back, 6 bases at V and 5 bases at J, with 14 bases in the middle. This CDR3 spans 13 amino acids. CDR3 in amino acids: CASRNSGGNEQYF. CDR3 DNA: TGTGCCAGCAGAAACTCTGGGGGCAACGAGCAGTACTTC.

The chain is built from TRBV7-3 and TRBJ1-2; 7 bases match TRBD1. Germline V gene sequence: CDR1 SGHTA, CDR2 FQGTGA. The V and J ends lost 0 bases and 8 bases, in that order; junction bases with no gene match: 3. The CDR3 extends over 13 amino acids. The CDR3, as DNA: TGTGCCAGCAGCTTAACAGGGGGCGAAGGCTACACCTTC. It encodes CASSLTGGEGYTF. Full variable domain (remainder filled in from reference TRBV7-3 and TRBJ1-2): GAGVSQTPSNKVTEKGKYVELRCDPISGHTALYWYRQSLGQGPEFLIYFQGTGAADDSGLPNDRFFAVRPEGSVSTLKIQRTERGDSAVYLCASSLTGGEGYTFGSGTRLTVV.

This clone was found a few times. This sample includes further DNA sequences coding for the same CDR3. This chain connects TRBV19 to TRBJ1-1, with TRBD1 as a possible D gene (5 bases). Germline V CDR1 and CDR2: LNHDA, SQIVND (reference sequence). This CDR3 is built from 13 residues. With 3 bases removed from V and 2 bases from J, the gap between germline ends came to 7 bases. CDR3 DNA: TGTGCCAGTAGTATTGGGGGAAACACTGAAGCTTTCTTT. This gives the protein CASSIGGNTEAFF.

Remarks on this clone: The junction shows a germline mismatch at one end, possibly a read error. The rearrangement links TRBV7-7 to TRBJ2-5; TRBD1 agrees at 9 bases. The germline V gene has CDR1 SSHAT and CDR2 FNYEAQ (reference sequence). There are 15 residues in the CDR3. Here the CDR3 DNA reads TGTGCTAGCAGCTTAGTGGGGACAGGGAAAGAGACCCAGTACTTC. Its translation: CASSLVGTGKETQYF. The full variable domain, completed using reference TRBV7-7 and TRBJ2-5, is GAGVSQSPRYKVTKRGQDVTLRCDPISSHATLYWYQQALGQGPEFLTYFNYEAQPDKSGLPSDRFSAERPEGSISTLTIQRTEQRDSAMYRCASSLVGTGKETQYFGPGTRLLVL.

The chain employs TRBV13 and TRBJ2-7, with D possibly being TRBD1 or TRBD2 (6 bases each). V gave up 6 bases and J gave up 4 bases, with 13 bases separating them. The CDR3 runs 13 residues. Germline V gene lookup returns CDR1 PRHDT and CDR2 FYEKMQ (reference sequence). CDR3 sequence reads: CASRIGGRYEQYF. In nucleotides, the CDR3 is TGTGCCAGCAGGATCGGGGGCCGGTACGAGCAGTACTTC.

This chain uses TRBV9 with TRBJ1-2; 10 bases map to TRBD1. Germline CDR1 reads SGDLS; CDR2 reads YYNGEE. With V trimmed by 3 bases and J by 7 bases, 6 bases remained unmatched. The CDR3 is made up of 14 amino acids. CDR3 sequence reads: CASSAGTGVGGYTF. Written as DNA, the CDR3 is TGTGCCAGCAGCGCCGGGACAGGGGTGGGTGGCTACACCTTC.

The V call is TRBV30, the J call TRBJ2-3; D is uncertain. The CDR3 consists of 10 residues. Germline CDR1 is GTSNPN and CDR2 is SVGIG (reference sequence). Between the trimmed V and J ends, which lost 0 bases and 7 bases, there was a span of 2 bases. The CDR3 DNA follows: TGTGCCTGGAGTGTGAATACGCAGTATTTT. Encoded protein: CAWSVNTQYF.

CDR3 protein: CASSWTRGIPYEQYF. The DNA of the CDR3 is TGTGCCAGCAGTTGGACCAGGGGAATCCCCTACGAGCAGTACTTC. The genes are TRBV28 and TRBJ2-7; TRBD1 is a possible D gene (6 bases). The CDR3 is 15 residues long. CDR1 and CDR2 from the germline V gene are MDHEN and SYDVKM. V lost 4 bases, J lost 2 bases, and 15 bases lay in between.

This clone has a handful of counts. The chain links TRBV7-9 to TRBJ2-1; tentative D call: TRBD1 (6 bases). Per germline, CDR1 SEHNR and CDR2 FQNEAQ (reference sequence). This CDR3 contains 16 residues. The germline V and J ends were trimmed by 0 bases and 0 bases, with 9 bases remaining between them. The CDR3 reads CASSLAQGNSYNEQFF. CDR3 DNA: TGTGCCAGCAGCTTAGCGCAGGGGAACTCCTACAATGAGCAGTTCTTC.

The chain links TRBV29-1 to TRBJ2-2; D remains unclear. CDR1 is SQVTM and CDR2 is ANQGSEA in the germline V gene. V shed 4 bases and J shed 1 base, with 10 bases lying between them. The CDR3 loop spans 14 amino acids. For the CDR3, the DNA is TGCAGCGTTGCACAGCTCGGGAACACCGGGGAGCTGTTTTTT. As protein: CSVAQLGNTGELFF.

This clone was seen only a few times. The chain links TRBV9 to TRBJ1-2, with D unresolved. V lost 0 bases and J 1 base, leaving 10 bases between the germline ends. This CDR3 region has 15 residues. Germline assignment: CDR1 SGDLS and CDR2 YYNGEE. Here the CDR3 DNA reads TGTGCCAGCAGCGTAGGTGAAGGACGTAACTATGGCTACACCTTC. It specifies CASSVGEGRNYGYTF.

This chain joins TRBV10-3 and TRBJ1-2; D not certain. Germline V lookup: CDR1 ENHRY, CDR2 SYGVKD. The CDR3 has 14 amino acids. V was trimmed by 2 bases and J by 4 bases, leaving 11 bases between them. The CDR3 reads CAISELGTTYGYTF. CDR3 nucleotides: TGTGCCATCAGTGAGCTGGGTACTACCTATGGCTACACCTTC.

Notes on this clone: Other DNA sequences in the sample encode the same CDR3. V usage is TRBV5-1 and J usage is TRBJ2-1; 8 bases match TRBD1. The germline V gene encodes CDR1 SGHRS and CDR2 YFSETQ. The CDR3 runs 15 residues. The ends lost 4 bases at V and 3 bases at J; junction bases unmatched: 6. The CDR3 DNA reads as TGCGCCAGCAGCCCAGGACAGGGTGGCTACAATGAGCAGTTCTTC. As protein: CASSPGQGGYNEQFF. The variable domain in full, completed from reference TRBV5-1 and TRBJ2-1, reads KAGVTQTPRYLIKTRGQQVTLSCSPISGHRSVSWYQQTPGQGLQFLFEYFSETQRNKGNFPGRFSGRQFSNSRSEMNVSTLELGDSALYLCASSPGQGGYNEQFFGPGTRLTVL.

The rearrangement joins TRBV6-5 to TRBJ2-2; no firm D call. CDR1 and CDR2 from the germline V gene are MNHEY and SVGAGI. This CDR3 has 14 amino acids. The ends were cut back, 5 bases at V and 1 base at J, with 8 bases in the middle. CDR3 sequence (DNA): TGTGCCAGCAGTGCCCCGGAGAACACCGGGGAGCTGTTTTTT. It encodes CASSAPENTGELFF.

V is TRBV7-8 and J is TRBJ1-5; D remains ambiguous. The germline V gene has CDR1 SGHVS and CDR2 FQNEAQ. Trimming stripped 3 bases from V and 9 bases from J, with 12 bases between. The CDR3 runs 13 residues. The CDR3 sequence: CASSFRPLGPQHF. The CDR3 DNA sequence: TGTGCCAGCAGCTTTCGACCCCTAGGGCCCCAGCATTTT.

The chain has TRBV2 and TRBJ1-1; tentatively, D is TRBD1 (5 bases). The CDR3 runs 14 residues. Germline V gene lookup returns CDR1 SNHLY and CDR2 FYNNEI. The V end lost 7 bases, the J end lost 1 base, and 13 bases lay between the germline ends. The CDR3 here is CASTEQAPNTEAFF. CDR3 nucleotide sequence: TGTGCCAGCACCGAACAGGCCCCGAACACTGAAGCTTTCTTT.

The table lists this clone with a few counts. The chain links TRBV9 to TRBJ2-7, with D hard to call. Germline lookup yields CDR1 SGDLS and CDR2 YYNGEE. Trimming cost V 2 bases and J 0 bases, with 9 bases left between them. This CDR3 spans 14 amino acids. CDR3 in DNA: TGTGCCAGCAGCGTGATGTCTAGCTCCTACGAGCAGTACTTC. This encodes CASSVMSSSYEQYF.